This is a list of T cell receptor beta chains from one sample in a study of beta chain features in type 1 diabetes. TCRdb's copy holds only in-frame clones and misses some; the assay was immunoSEQ multiplex PCR. Found here are 300,000 or so clones, under 8.5% of them singletons; the top ten hold around 0.45%. Input material: central memory CD4+ T cells from blood. The receptors stem from a woman under 30 in good health. CDR3s include the opening cysteine and the closing phenylalanine or tryptophan. A D gene is named only where the DNA matches it firmly. Size is omitted from some rows. Given values are once, few, many or a class for expanded clones.

D gene	clone size	V gene	J gene	CDR3 DNA	CDR3 protein
-	-	TRBV27	TRBJ2-2	TGTGCCAGCAGTTTGGGACACACCGGGGAGCTGTTTTTT	CASSLGHTGELFF
TRBD1	-	TRBV7-9	TRBJ1-4	TGTGCCAGCAGCGTAGACAGGGTTGAAAAACTGTTTTTT	CASSVDRVEKLFF
TRBD1	few	TRBV5-4	TRBJ2-7	TGTGCCAGCAGCTTGGAACAGGGGTCGATTTACGAGCAGTACTTC	CASSLEQGSIYEQYF
-	-	TRBV25-1	TRBJ1-2	TGTGCCAGCGGGAAAGCAGGGGAATATGGCTACACCTTC	CASGKAGEYGYTF
TRBD2	-	TRBV4-3	TRBJ2-3	TGCGCCAGCAGCCAGAACGGGGACTACCCCACAGATACGCAGTATTTT	CASSQNGDYPTDTQYF
TRBD2	few	TRBV19	TRBJ2-7	TGTGCCAGTAGTATCACCGGACTAGGCTCCTACGAGCAGTACTTC	CASSITGLGSYEQYF
TRBD1	many	TRBV15	TRBJ2-7	TGTGCCACCAGCAGAGAGCAGGGGGCCTACGAGCAGTACTTC	CATSREQGAYEQYF
-	-	TRBV14	TRBJ1-2	TGTGCCAGCAGCAGGGGTACGGGCTATGGCTACACCTTC	CASSRGTGYGYTF
-	-	TRBV5-1	TRBJ2-2	TGCGCCAGCAGCTCCTTGTCTCTGCTTAAAGGACAGACGAACACCGGGGAGCTGTTTTTT	CASSSLSLLKGQTNTGELFF
TRBD1	-	TRBV27	TRBJ2-7	TGTGCCAGCGGGGGGACAGGGGCCTACGAGCAGTACTTC	CASGGTGAYEQYF
-	-	TRBV9	TRBJ2-7	TGTGCCAGCAGCGTAGCGGGATCCTACGAGCAGTACTTC	CASSVAGSYEQYF
-	many	TRBV28	TRBJ2-5	TGTGCCAGCAGTTCGGACCAAGAGACCCAGTACTTC	CASSSDQETQYF
-	-	TRBV5-1	TRBJ2-1	TGCGCCAGCAGCTTAGCGACCAGCAGGGAGAATGAGCAGTTCTTC	CASSLATSRENEQFF
-	few	TRBV28	TRBJ1-2	TGTGCCAGCACCCCAACGGGGGCTCGGAACGGCTACACCTTC	CASTPTGARNGYTF
-	few	TRBV2	TRBJ2-3	TGTGCCAGCAGTGAAGCCCAAGCGGACACAGATACGCAGTATTTT	CASSEAQADTDTQYF
-	many	TRBV18	TRBJ1-1	TGTGCCAGCTCACAAAACAGGGTAAACACTGAAGCTTTCTTT	CASSQNRVNTEAFF